Presented here are 27 T cell receptor beta chains from one specimen sequenced in a study of T cell responses to AZD1222 COVID-19 vaccine. Produced via immunoSEQ multiplex PCR; TCRdb's table is partial and in-frame only. Found here are approximately 130,000 clones, approximately 86% of them singletons; the top ten hold about 6%. The sample was peripheral blood, taken 28 days after the second AZD1222 dose. These receptors all come from an adult who received the AZD1222 COVID-19 vaccine.

J is TRBJ2-1 and V is TRBV11-1; TRBD2 matches at 12 bases. This CDR3 has 16 residues. The V gene end was trimmed by 1 base and the J gene end by 6 bases; junction bases not matched to a gene: 4. The V gene's germline CDR1 is SGHAT and CDR2 FQDESV (reference sequence). The CDR3 region is CASSLELAGGGNEQFF. As DNA, the CDR3 is TGTGCCAGCAGCTTAGAACTAGCGGGAGGAGGCAATGAGCAGTTCTTC.

This clone has a handful of counts. The chain employs TRBV5-8 and TRBJ2-2; possible D gene TRBD2, 5 bases. Germline CDR1 reads SGHTS; CDR2 reads YDEGEE. Trimming stripped 3 bases from V and 3 bases from J, with 15 bases between. This CDR3 spans 16 amino acids. CDR3 loop: CASSSRVASHTGELFF. Written as DNA, the CDR3 is TGTGCCAGCAGCTCTCGGGTAGCGAGCCACACCGGGGAGCTGTTTTTT.

This chain uses TRBV11-3 with TRBJ1-6, with TRBD1 matching over 7 bases. CDR1 is SGHNT and CDR2 is YENEEA in the germline V gene. With V trimmed by 3 bases and J by 6 bases, 5 bases remained unmatched. The CDR3 spans 15 residues. The CDR3 DNA sequence: TGTGCCAGCAGCTTGCTTTCAGGGGGTAATTCACCCCTCCACTTT. This translates into CASSLLSGGNSPLHF.

The V and J genes are TRBV10-3 and TRBJ1-1; 7 bases agree with TRBD1. Germline assignment: CDR1 ENHRY and CDR2 SYGVKD. CDR3 length: 16 amino acids. J lost 3 bases, V lost 1 base, and 8 bases had no gene match. CDR3 DNA sequence: TGTGCCATCAGTGAGTACTTAGGGGGCGCAGACACTGAAGCTTTCTTT. This encodes CAISEYLGGADTEAFF.

The chain has TRBV7-2 and TRBJ2-7; 10 bases align to TRBD2. This CDR3 spans 16 amino acids. V shed 5 bases, J shed 1 base, and the junction held 8 bases outside the gene matches. Germline lookup yields CDR1 SGHTA and CDR2 FQGNSA. CDR3 DNA: TGTGCCAGCAGCCTAACTAGCGGGAAACGGTCCTACGAGCAGTACTTC. Its translation is CASSLTSGKRSYEQYF.

This chain connects TRBV4-1 to TRBJ1-2, with D unclear. Germline V lookup: CDR1 MGHRA, CDR2 YSYEKL. The CDR3 has 14 amino acids. Trimming took off 0 bases at V and 4 bases at J, with 9 bases between the two ends. CDR3: CASSQDQQLYGYTF. CDR3 in DNA: TGCGCCAGCAGCCAAGACCAACAACTCTATGGCTACACCTTC.

The chain has TRBV10-3 and TRBJ1-6; D not certain. Germline CDR1 ENHRY, CDR2 SYGVKD. Trimming pared 5 bases from V and 4 bases from J, leaving 9 bases between. The length of the CDR3 is 14 residues. The CDR3 reads CAISSGPYNSPLHF. As DNA, the CDR3 is TGTGCCATCAGTAGCGGACCGTATAATTCACCCCTCCACTTT.

This rearrangement joins TRBV5-1 to TRBJ2-6; weak D call: TRBD2 (6 bases). CDR1 and CDR2 (germline): SGHRS, YFSETQ. Trimming cost V 0 bases and J 0 bases, with 13 bases left between them. The CDR3 contains 18 residues. The CDR3, as DNA: TGCGCCAGCAGCTTGGCCGGGACTCTTAGCTCTGGGGCCAACGTCCTGACTTTC. Protein sequence: CASSLAGTLSSGANVLTF. Supplemented by reference TRBV5-1 and TRBJ2-6, the full variable domain reads KAGVTQTPRYLIKTRGQQVTLSCSPISGHRSVSWYQQTPGQGLQFLFEYFSETQRNKGNFPGRFSGRQFSNSRSEMNVSTLELGDSALYLCASSLAGTLSSGANVLTFGAGSRLTVL.

The chain joins TRBV28 to TRBJ2-1; possibly TRBD1 or TRBD2 for D (5 bases each). The CDR3 contains 14 residues. Looked up from germline, CDR1 is MDHEN and CDR2 is SYDVKM. Trimming removed 5 bases from V and 9 bases from J, with 17 bases in between. The DNA of the CDR3 is TGTGCCAGCAGTACCCCTTCAGGGACCAGTGAGCAGTTCTTC. Encoded protein: CASSTPSGTSEQFF.

The chain links TRBV19 to TRBJ1-4, with D unclear. Trimming cost V 5 bases and J 0 bases, with 7 bases left between them. Germline-derived CDR1 and CDR2 are LNHDA and SQIVND (reference sequence). The CDR3 sequence is 14 residues long. The CDR3: CASSWTATNEKLFF. CDR3 in DNA: TGTGCCAGTAGTTGGACCGCAACTAATGAAAAACTGTTTTTT.

The chain is built from TRBV5-1 and TRBJ1-2, with 8 bases aligning to TRBD1. V lost 0 bases and J lost 4; bases outside the gene matches: 2. Germline CDR1 reads SGHRS; CDR2 reads YFSETQ. This CDR3 comprises 14 residues. The CDR3 sequence is CASSLGGQAYGYTF. For the CDR3, the DNA is TGCGCCAGCAGCTTGGGGGGACAGGCCTATGGCTACACCTTC.

The gene calls are TRBV18 and TRBJ1-2; TRBD1 matches 8 bases. V trimming: 2 bases; J trimming: 7 bases; junction bases outside the gene matches: 3. Germline V gene data show CDR1 as KGHSH and CDR2 as LQKENI. The CDR3 covers 13 residues. CDR3 coding DNA: TGTGCCAGCTCACCAGACAGGGGAGTTGGCTACACCTTC. It is translated as CASSPDRGVGYTF.

This clone was seen a few times. The chain joins TRBV3-1 (or the pseudogene TRBV3-2) to TRBJ1-5; the D is unclear. Trimming removed 1 base at V and 1 base at J, with 2 bases between. From germline, CDR1 is LGHDT and CDR2 YNNKEL (reference sequence). CDR3 length: 13 residues. The CDR3 nucleotides are TGTGCCAGCAGCCAAGGGAGCAATCAGCCCCAGCATTTT. Protein sequence: CASSQGSNQPQHF.

A note on this clone: One end of the junction is discordant with germline, which a read error may explain. V and J are TRBV20-1 and TRBJ1-1; no firm D call. The CDR3 is made up of 11 amino acids. The germline CDR1 and CDR2 sequences are DFQATT and SNEGSKA (reference sequence). CDR3 sequence: CSATGLLEAFF. As DNA, the CDR3 is TGCAGCGCTACGGGTCTCCTTGAAGCTTTCTTT.

The chain links TRBV28 to TRBJ1-6; 7 bases are a match to TRBD1. The V gene's germline CDR1 is MDHEN and CDR2 SYDVKM. The CDR3 covers 17 residues. V gave up 1 base and J gave up 8 bases; unmatched junction bases: 11. In nucleotides, the CDR3 is TGTGCCAGCAGTTTATTGAGGGGGCGAGGTCGACATTCACCCCTCCACTTT. Protein product: CASSLLRGRGRHSPLHF.

This clone was seen just once. V and J are TRBV10-2 and TRBJ2-5; D is ambiguous. V dropped 3 bases and J dropped 2 bases, with 10 bases sitting between them. The CDR3 covers 14 residues. Germline CDR1 WSHSY, CDR2 SAAADI. CDR3 sequence: CASSDRTEQETQYF. CDR3 coding DNA: TGCGCCAGCAGTGATAGAACGGAGCAAGAGACCCAGTACTTC.

The rearrangement joins TRBV5-1 to TRBJ2-7; possible D gene TRBD1, 6 bases. V lost 3 bases and J lost 0, with 13 bases in between. Germline V gene data show CDR1 as SGHRS and CDR2 as YFSETQ. This CDR3 region has 15 residues. As DNA, the CDR3 is TGCGCCAGCAGCTCGCCTAAACAGGGCTCCTACGAGCAGTACTTC. Translating it yields CASSSPKQGSYEQYF.

The chain combines TRBV13 with TRBJ2-5; D might be TRBD2 (6 bases). V was clipped by 2 bases and J by 5 bases, with 21 bases between them. The CDR3 extends over 17 amino acids. The germline CDR1 and CDR2 sequences are PRHDT and FYEKMQ (reference sequence). CDR3 amino acids: CASSLKGLGREDETQYF. In nucleotides, the CDR3 is TGTGCCAGCAGCTTAAAGGGTCTAGGCAGGGAGGATGAGACCCAGTACTTC.

V is TRBV7-8 and J is TRBJ2-1; maybe TRBD2 (5 bases). There are 15 residues in the CDR3. Trimming removed 1 base from V and 3 bases from J, with 10 bases in between. The V gene's germline CDR1 is SGHVS and CDR2 FQNEAQ. The CDR3 protein is CASSLVSSSYNEQFF. The CDR3 region has the DNA TGTGCCAGCAGCTTAGTTTCTAGCAGCTACAATGAGCAGTTCTTC.

The chain recombines TRBV12-3 or TRBV12-4 with TRBJ1-2, with D possibly matching TRBD1 (5 bases). This CDR3 spans 13 amino acids. V lost 7 bases and J lost 4, with 13 bases in between. In nucleotides, the CDR3 is TGTGCCAGCACACAGGAGGGTCTCTATGGCTACACCTTC. Translating it yields CASTQEGLYGYTF.

The chain couples TRBV9 to TRBJ2-1; 13 bases match TRBD2. This CDR3 spans 16 amino acids. The germline CDR1 and CDR2 sequences are SGDLS and YYNGEE. Losses at the gene ends were 7 bases for V and 9 bases for J; bases not matched to a gene: 13. CDR3 residues: CASSPGTSGVSGEQFF. In nucleotides, the CDR3 is TGTGCCAGCTCTCCTGGGACTAGCGGGGTATCTGGTGAGCAGTTCTTC.

The CDR3 loop reads CSVPTGSSVYNEQFF. CDR3 DNA sequence: TGCAGCGTACCTACCGGGAGTAGCGTATACAATGAGCAGTTCTTC. V is TRBV29-1 and J is TRBJ2-1; D might be TRBD2 (6 bases). In germline, CDR1 is SQVTM, CDR2 ANQGSEA. This CDR3 has 15 residues. V dropped 6 bases and J dropped 4 bases, with 19 bases sitting between them.

This chain connects TRBV5-4 to TRBJ2-7, with D possibly TRBD1 on 6 matching bases. The V and J ends lost 4 bases and 3 bases respectively, with 11 bases between them. The CDR3 runs 13 residues. Germline lookup yields CDR1 SGHNT and CDR2 YYREEE (reference sequence). The CDR3: CASSPRGFYEQYF. In nucleotides, the CDR3 is TGTGCCAGCAGCCCCAGGGGATTCTACGAGCAGTACTTC.

The J gene is TRBJ2-5, the V gene TRBV7-2; tentative D call: TRBD2 (6 bases). CDR3 length equals 14 residues. Germline lookup yields CDR1 SGHTA and CDR2 FQGNSA. V lost 4 bases and J lost 5, with 14 bases in between. The CDR3 nucleotides read TGTGCCAGCAGCTCAACCCGGGGGATTGAGACCCAGTACTTC. This translates into CASSSTRGIETQYF.

This chain joins TRBV27 and TRBJ2-7; D is ambiguous. There are 14 residues in the CDR3. Germline lookup yields CDR1 MNHEY and CDR2 SMNVEV (reference sequence). V lost 4 bases to trimming and J lost 3 bases, with 13 bases between them. CDR3 residues: CASSSFHCSYEQYF. CDR3 DNA: TGTGCCAGCAGTTCCTTTCATTGTAGCTACGAGCAGTACTTC.

The chain joins TRBV19 to TRBJ2-7; 9 nucleotides align to TRBD1. This CDR3 has 14 residues. The ends lost 6 bases at V and 4 bases at J; junction bases unmatched: 7. Germline V gene lookup returns CDR1 LNHDA and CDR2 SQIVND (reference sequence). The chain's CDR3 is CASSGTGIMYEQYF. In DNA form, the CDR3 reads TGTGCCAGTAGCGGGACAGGGATTATGTACGAGCAGTACTTC.

This clone turned up a few times. The chain couples TRBV19 to TRBJ2-7; tentative D call: TRBD1 (6 bases). Looked up from germline, CDR1 is LNHDA and CDR2 is SQIVND (reference sequence). V shed 1 base and J shed 2 bases, with 9 bases lying between them. The CDR3 contains 14 residues. CDR3 nucleotides: TGTGCCAGTAGTATAGGGGGGACACCCTACGAGCAGTACTTC. This sequence encodes CASSIGGTPYEQYF.